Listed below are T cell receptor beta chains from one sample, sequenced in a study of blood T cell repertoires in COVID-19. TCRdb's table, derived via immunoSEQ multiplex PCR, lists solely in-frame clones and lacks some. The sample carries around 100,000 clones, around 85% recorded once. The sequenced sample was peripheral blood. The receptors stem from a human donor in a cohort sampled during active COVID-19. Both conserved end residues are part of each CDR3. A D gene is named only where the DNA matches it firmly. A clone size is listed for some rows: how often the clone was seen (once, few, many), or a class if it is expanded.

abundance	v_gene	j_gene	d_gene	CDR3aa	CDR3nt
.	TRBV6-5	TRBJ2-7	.	CASSHPGDYEQYF	TGTGCCAGCAGCCACCCCGGGGACTACGAGCAGTACTTC
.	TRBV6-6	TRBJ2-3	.	CALRRSTDTQYF	TGTGCCCTCCGGAGAAGCACAGATACGCAGTATTTT
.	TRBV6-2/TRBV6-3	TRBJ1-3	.	CASSYAVAGNTIYF	TGTGCCAGCAGTTACGCCGTCGCGGGAAACACCATATATTTT
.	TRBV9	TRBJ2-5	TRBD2	CASSEASGGARQETQYF	TGTGCCAGCAGCGAGGCTAGCGGGGGAGCCAGACAAGAGACCCAGTACTTC
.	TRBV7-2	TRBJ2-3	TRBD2	CASSSSGATDTQYF	TGTGCCAGCAGCTCCAGCGGGGCCACAGATACGCAGTATTTT
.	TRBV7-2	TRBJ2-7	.	CASSLQVSEQYF	TGTGCCAGCAGCTTACAGGTTTCCGAGCAGTACTTC
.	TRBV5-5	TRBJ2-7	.	CASSLAPSYEQYF	TGTGCCAGCAGCTTGGCTCCCTCCTACGAGCAGTACTTC
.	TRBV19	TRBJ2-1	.	CASSPQGHAYNEQFF	TGTGCCAGTAGTCCACAGGGTCATGCGTACAATGAGCAGTTCTTC
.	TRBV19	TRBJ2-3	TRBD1	CASSAGTGGEIAQYF	TGTGCCAGTAGTGCCGGGACAGGGGGCGAAATCGCGCAGTATTTT
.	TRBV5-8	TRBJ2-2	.	CASSRPSDSQPTRELFF	TGTGCCAGCAGCCGCCCCTCGGACAGCCAACCCACCCGGGAGCTGTTTTTT
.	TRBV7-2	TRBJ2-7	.	CASSLSSYEQYF	TGTGCCAGCAGCCTATCGTCCTACGAGCAGTACTTC
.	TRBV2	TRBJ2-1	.	CASRRTENNNEQFF	TGTGCCAGCAGACGGACAGAAAACAACAATGAGCAGTTCTTC
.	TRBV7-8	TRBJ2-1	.	CASSPEASSYNEQFF	TGTGCCAGCAGCCCCGAGGCCAGCTCCTACAATGAGCAGTTCTTC
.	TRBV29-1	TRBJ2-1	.	CSVYQAGKQFF	TGCAGCGTTTACCAGGCGGGAAAGCAGTTCTTC
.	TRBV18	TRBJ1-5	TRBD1	CASSRYPQGSSNQPQHF	TGTGCCAGCTCACGCTACCCACAGGGGAGTAGCAATCAGCCCCAGCATTTT
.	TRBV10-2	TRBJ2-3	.	CASSEQATDTQYF	TGCGCCAGCAGTGAGCAGGCAACAGATACGCAGTATTTT
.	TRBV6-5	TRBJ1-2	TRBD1	CASSYTPDRGRGGYTF	TGTGCCAGCAGTTACACCCCCGACAGGGGGCGTGGGGGCTACACCTTC
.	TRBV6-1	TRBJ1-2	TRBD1	CASSEKPDRAGYTF	TGTGCCAGCAGTGAAAAACCGGACAGGGCCGGCTACACCTTC
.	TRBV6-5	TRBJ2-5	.	CATFGETQYF	TGTGCCACCTTCGGAGAGACCCAGTACTTC
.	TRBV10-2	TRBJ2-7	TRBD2	CASKASGSSPHEQYF	TGCGCCAGCAAGGCTAGCGGGAGTAGCCCCCACGAGCAGTACTTC
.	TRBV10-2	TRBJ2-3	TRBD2	CASSVAGGRDTQYF	TGCGCCAGCAGTGTGGCGGGGGGAAGAGATACGCAGTATTTT
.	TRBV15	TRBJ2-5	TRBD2	CATSRDRGLAGGETQYF	TGTGCCACCAGCAGAGATCGGGGGCTAGCGGGAGGTGAGACCCAGTACTTC
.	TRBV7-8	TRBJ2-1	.	CASSLEPERHNEQFF	TGTGCCAGCAGCTTAGAGCCTGAGCGTCACAATGAGCAGTTCTTC
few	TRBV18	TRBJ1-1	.	CASSAHAGGDTEAFF	TGTGCCAGCTCAGCCCACGCTGGGGGGGATACTGAAGCTTTCTTT
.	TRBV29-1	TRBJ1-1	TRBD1	CSARQGNTEAFF	TGCAGCGCGAGACAGGGGAACACTGAAGCTTTCTTT
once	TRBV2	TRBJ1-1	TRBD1	CASIKSARGDTEAFF	TGTGCCAGCATTAAATCCGCCAGGGGGGACACTGAAGCTTTCTTT
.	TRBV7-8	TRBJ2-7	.	CASSPPGARTYEQYF	TGTGCCAGCAGCCCACCAGGGGCCAGGACCTACGAGCAGTACTTC
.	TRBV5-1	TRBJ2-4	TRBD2	CASSLGLAGAKNIQYF	TGCGCCAGCAGCTTGGGACTAGCGGGAGCCAAAAACATTCAGTACTTC
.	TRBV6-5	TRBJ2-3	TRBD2	CATKSSGGADTQYF	TGTGCCACTAAGTCTAGCGGGGGTGCAGATACGCAGTATTTT
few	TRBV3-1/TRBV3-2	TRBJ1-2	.	CASSQDSGYTF	TGTGCCAGCAGCCAAGATTCGGGCTACACCTTC
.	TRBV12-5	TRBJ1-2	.	CASGFSSAGVYGYTF	TGTGCTAGTGGTTTCTCTTCCGCAGGGGTCTATGGCTACACCTTC
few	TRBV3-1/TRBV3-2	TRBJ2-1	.	CASSRLSGQNNEQFF	TGTGCCAGCAGCCGTCTTTCCGGACAAAACAATGAGCAGTTCTTC
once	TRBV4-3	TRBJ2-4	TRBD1	CASSQEVGTGRDQYF	TGCGCCAGCAGCCAAGAGGTGGGGACAGGGAGGGATCAGTACTTC
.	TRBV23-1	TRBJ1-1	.	CASSHPGRGNTEAFF	TGCGCCAGCAGTCACCCTGGACGGGGGAACACTGAAGCTTTCTTT
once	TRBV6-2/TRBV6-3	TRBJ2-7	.	CASSYRGSSYEQYF	TGTGCCAGCAGTTACCGGGGAAGCTCCTACGAGCAGTACTTC
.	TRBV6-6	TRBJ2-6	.	CASSQSGSGANVLTF	TGTGCCAGCAGTCAGTCGGGATCTGGGGCCAACGTCCTGACTTTC
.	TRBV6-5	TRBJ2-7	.	CASSYSGRGTYEQYF	TGTGCCAGCAGTTACTCCGGCAGGGGAACCTACGAGCAGTACTTC